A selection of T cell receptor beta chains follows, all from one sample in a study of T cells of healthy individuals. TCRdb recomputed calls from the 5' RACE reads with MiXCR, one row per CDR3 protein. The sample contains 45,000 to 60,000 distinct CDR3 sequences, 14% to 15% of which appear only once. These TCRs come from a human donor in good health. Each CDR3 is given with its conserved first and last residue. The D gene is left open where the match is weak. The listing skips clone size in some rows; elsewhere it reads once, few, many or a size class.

CASSQDFTGNEQFF	TGCGCCAGCAGCCAAGACTTTACTGGGAATGAGCAGTTCTTC	-	TRBV4-3	TRBJ2-1	many
CASSLGLVGETQYF	TGTGCCAGCAGCTTGGGACTAGTGGGAGAGACCCAGTACTTC	-	TRBV5-6	TRBJ2-5	many
CASGLDVAGTDTQYF	TGTGCTAGTGGTCTAGATGTTGCGGGCACAGATACGCAGTATTTT	-	TRBV12-5	TRBJ2-3	few
CASSERVSSYNEQFF	TGTGCCAGCAGCGAACGAGTAAGCTCCTACAATGAGCAGTTCTTC	-	TRBV7-9	TRBJ2-1	medium-sized
CASRPGTGDAGELFF	TGTGCCAGCAGGCCCGGGACAGGGGATGCCGGGGAGCTGTTTTTT	TRBD1	TRBV12-3/TRBV12-4	TRBJ2-2	-
CASSYRDGPPYF	TGCGCCAGCAGCTACCGGGACGGACCGCCGTACTTC	-	TRBV5-1	TRBJ2-7	many
CASSLAARTDTQYF	TGTGCCAGCAGCTTAGCCGCGAGGACAGATACGCAGTATTTT	-	TRBV7-7	TRBJ2-3	few
CASRLSDTQYF	TGTGCCAGCAGACTGTCAGATACGCAGTATTTT	-	TRBV7-2	TRBJ2-3	many
CASSVGTSGFSSSYNEQFF	TGTGCCAGTAGTGTGGGGACTAGCGGTTTTAGCAGCTCCTACAATGAGCAGTTCTTC	TRBD2	TRBV19	TRBJ2-1	many
CASSYTRGATFYEQYF	TGTGCCAGCAGCTACACGCGGGGGGCTACCTTCTACGAGCAGTACTTC	TRBD2	TRBV27	TRBJ2-7	many
CSARRDSASYEQYF	TGCAGTGCTAGAAGAGACAGTGCCTCCTACGAGCAGTACTTC	-	TRBV20-1	TRBJ2-7	-
CASSLTVVFDYEQYF	TGTGCCAGCAGTCTGACTGTGGTTTTTGACTACGAGCAGTACTTC	-	TRBV28	TRBJ2-7	many
CSASPGNQPQHF	TGCAGTGCCTCCCCGGGGAATCAGCCCCAGCATTTT	-	TRBV20-1	TRBJ1-5	many
CATRDGTYEQYF	TGTGCCACAAGGGACGGAACCTACGAGCAGTACTTC	-	TRBV10-3	TRBJ2-7	few
CASSGAGGTDTQYF	TGTGCCAGCTCCGGAGCGGGGGGCACAGATACGCAGTATTTT	TRBD2	TRBV6-1	TRBJ2-3	many
CASSSRGSGGETQYF	TGTGCCAGCAGCTCCCGAGGGTCGGGGGGAGAGACCCAGTACTTC	TRBD2	TRBV7-9	TRBJ2-5	-
CASSQGDGRDWNTQYF	TGTGCCAGCAGCCAGGGGGACGGGCGGGATTGGAATACGCAGTATTTT	-	TRBV3-1	TRBJ2-3	few
CASSFSQGTGELFF	TGTGCCAGCAGTTTCTCTCAGGGCACCGGGGAGCTGTTTTTT	-	TRBV28	TRBJ2-2	-
CATSRAAAGARETQYF	TGTGCCACCAGCAGAGCGGCAGCGGGGGCCCGAGAGACCCAGTACTTC	TRBD2	TRBV15	TRBJ2-5	few